This T cell receptor (beta chain) was retrieved from a study of blood T cell repertoires in COVID-19. Study context: COVID-19 samples, acute and convalescent, were from the United States, Italy and Spain. T cells, B-cell-depleted T cells, or PBMCs supplied cDNA or gDNA.

Original processing notes: By means of reference gene primer amplification, nucleated cell counts were estimated. Sequencing used immunoSEQ multiplex PCR; TCRdb keeps in-frame clones, though not all of them. Clone size and V and J calls were adopted from that table, with D and trimming inferred from the DNA. The sample contains 230,000 or so clones, approximately 80% of which appear only once. Seattle researchers signed up patients amid active infection and tracked them longitudinally. The trim removed 0 bases at V and 6 bases at J, leaving 7 bases unmatched. Germline V gene lookup returns CDR1 LNHNV and CDR2 YYDKDF (reference sequence). The CDR3 loop spans 15 amino acids.

The receptor comes from a woman older than 75 with COVID-19, enrolled during active disease. Sequenced: peripheral blood. The genes are TRBV15 and TRBJ1-1; 7 bases match TRBD1. The CDR3 loop is CATSRDPWGQSEAFF. The CDR3 bases are TGTGCCACCAGCAGAGATCCATGGGGACAGTCTGAAGCTTTCTTT.